The 29 T cell receptor beta chains in this list originate from one sample, sequenced in a study of tissue T cells after allogeneic stem cell transplantation. The method was immunoSEQ multiplex PCR; TCRdb's version includes in-frame clones alone and lacks a portion of them. The sample holds about 1,400 clones, about 82% seen once. Sequencing was performed on blood, taken at autopsy. The origin of the receptors is a male patient over 55 with steroid-refractory graft-versus-host disease after an allogeneic stem cell transplant. Some of the T cells might come from the graft donor.

The V call is TRBV15, the J call TRBJ1-1; D gene unclear. The germline V and J ends were trimmed by 1 base and 1 base, with 10 bases remaining between them. CDR3 length: 15 amino acids. The germline V gene has CDR1 LNHNV and CDR2 YYDKDF (reference sequence). CDR3 residues: CATSRGNFENTEAFF. The DNA for the CDR3 is TGTGCCACCAGCAGAGGAAATTTTGAGAACACTGAAGCTTTCTTT.

The J gene is TRBJ1-3, the V gene TRBV28; 7 bases map to TRBD1. V shed 5 bases, J shed 0 bases, and the junction held 4 bases outside the gene matches. The CDR3 totals 15 residues. CDR1 is MDHEN and CDR2 is SYDVKM in the germline V gene. CDR3 amino acids: CASSTGETSGNTIYF. The CDR3 nucleotides are TGTGCCAGCAGTACAGGGGAAACCTCTGGAAACACCATATATTTT. Full variable domain (rest looked up from reference TRBV28 and TRBJ1-3): DVKVTQSSRYLVKRTGEKVFLECVQDMDHENMFWYRQDPGLGLRLIYFSYDVKMKEKGDIPEGYSVSREKKERFSLILESASTNQTSMYLCASSTGETSGNTIYFGEGSWLTVV.

The chain uses TRBV6-6 and TRBJ1-5; TRBD1 is a possible D gene (5 bases). CDR1 is MNHNY, CDR2 SVGAGI, per germline (reference sequence). The length of the CDR3 is 13 residues. Trimming took off 5 bases at V and 6 bases at J, with 11 bases between the two ends. The CDR3 loop reads CASSLQGSQPQHF. In nucleotides, the CDR3 is TGTGCCAGCAGTCTTCAGGGTTCTCAGCCCCAGCATTTT.

The genes are TRBV28 and TRBJ2-3, with 7 bases lining up with TRBD1. Trimming removed 4 bases from V and 4 bases from J; junction bases left unmatched: 11. From germline, CDR1 is MDHEN and CDR2 SYDVKM. CDR3 length: 16 residues. The DNA for the CDR3 is TGTGCCAGCAGTTACTCCGGGACAGTGCGCCCAGATACGCAGTATTTT. It encodes CASSYSGTVRPDTQYF.

The rearrangement joins TRBV7-9 to TRBJ2-7, with a possible D match to TRBD1 (6 bases). CDR3 length: 13 amino acids. Per germline, CDR1 SEHNR and CDR2 FQNEAQ (reference sequence). Trimming took off 5 bases at V and 2 bases at J, with 10 bases between the two ends. CDR3 DNA: TGTGCCAGCAGCCCGTGGGGGCCCTACGAGCAGTACTTC. This encodes CASSPWGPYEQYF.

This sequence joins TRBV11-2 and TRBJ2-5, with 7 bases that match TRBD1. The germline CDR1 and CDR2 sequences are SGHAT and FQNNGV. The V and J ends lost 5 bases and 5 bases, in that order; junction bases with no gene match: 11. The CDR3 covers 15 residues. DNA for the CDR3: TGTGCCAGCAGCCCGGCCACAGGGGTCAGGGAGACCCAGTACTTC. It codes for CASSPATGVRETQYF.

The genes are TRBV3-1 (or the pseudogene TRBV3-2) and TRBJ2-5, with D uncertain. The CDR3 spans 13 residues. Trimming took 3 bases from V and 4 from J, leaving 9 bases between them. Germline CDR1 and CDR2: LGHDT and YNNKEL (reference sequence). CDR3 in amino acids: CASSHPLRETQYF. The CDR3 coding sequence is TGTGCCAGCAGCCACCCGCTCAGAGAGACCCAGTACTTC.

The chain uses TRBV5-4 and TRBJ2-2, with D possibly TRBD1 on 6 matching bases. The CDR3 is 16 residues long. From germline, CDR1 is SGHNT and CDR2 YYREEE (reference sequence). Trimming stripped 5 bases from V and 4 bases from J, with 18 bases between. DNA of the CDR3: TGTGCCAGCAGTGTCAGGGTACAGGGACCCACCGGGGAGCTGTTTTTT. It is translated as CASSVRVQGPTGELFF.

This chain links TRBV12-3 or TRBV12-4 with TRBJ2-7; D is uncertain. The CDR3 loop spans 13 amino acids. The germline V and J ends were trimmed by 0 bases and 1 base, with 4 bases remaining between them. The CDR3 region is CASSLAVSYEQYF. DNA for the CDR3: TGTGCCAGCAGTTTAGCCGTGTCCTACGAGCAGTACTTC.

The DNA of the CDR3 is TGCGCCAGCAGCCCAGCCGCGTTATCAGGGAGCACTGAAGCTTTCTTT. This translates into CASSPAALSGSTEAFF. This chain joins TRBV5-1 and TRBJ1-1, with D maybe TRBD1 (5 bases). CDR1 is SGHRS and CDR2 is YFSETQ in the germline V gene. V was clipped by 4 bases and J by 4 bases, with 20 bases between them. This CDR3 has 16 amino acids.

This CDR3 reads CASSSTREFDEKLFF. Written as DNA, the CDR3 is TGTGCCAGCAGCTCAACCAGGGAGTTTGATGAAAAACTGTTTTTT. V and J are TRBV7-9 and TRBJ1-4; tentative D call: TRBD1 (5 bases). The V end lost 4 bases, the J end lost 6 bases, and 15 bases lay between the germline ends. Germline V gene sequence: CDR1 SEHNR, CDR2 FQNEAQ (reference sequence). This CDR3 region has 15 residues.

This chain joins TRBV19 and TRBJ1-2, with 9 bases fitting TRBD1. V was pared by 5 bases and J by 5 bases, with 9 bases of the junction left unmatched. CDR3 length: 15 amino acids. The V gene's germline CDR1 is LNHDA and CDR2 SQIVND (reference sequence). The CDR3 nucleotides are TGTGCCAGTAGTTTCGGACAGGGGCAGAGATATGGCTACACCTTC. Protein: CASSFGQGQRYGYTF.

For the CDR3, the DNA is TGTGCCAGCAGCATCCGGGCCACAGGGGGAGTGAATGAAAAACTGTTTTTT. Translated: CASSIRATGGVNEKLFF. V gene TRBV7-9 combines with J gene TRBJ1-4; 8 bases are shared with TRBD1. The length of the CDR3 is 17 residues. Germline-derived CDR1 and CDR2 are SEHNR and FQNEAQ (reference sequence). The V segment lost 5 bases and the J segment 5 bases; nucleotides outside the gene matches: 13.

V is TRBV11-2 and J is TRBJ2-3; D ambiguous. Germline CDR1 reads SGHAT; CDR2 reads FQNNGV. V dropped 8 bases and J dropped 0 bases, with 6 bases sitting between them. The CDR3 runs to 12 residues. The CDR3 region has the DNA TGTGCCAGCCTACAGAGCACAGATACGCAGTATTTT. Protein sequence: CASLQSTDTQYF.

The chain combines TRBV7-2 with TRBJ1-1; 8 bases are a match to TRBD1. CDR3 length equals 16 residues. In germline, CDR1 is SGHTA, CDR2 FQGNSA. V was clipped by 4 bases and J by 5 bases; unmatched bases: 12. The CDR3 sequence: CASSSLAGGIRTEAFF. The CDR3 region has the DNA TGTGCCAGCAGCTCACTCGCAGGGGGCATTCGAACTGAAGCTTTCTTT.

The V gene is TRBV19, the J gene TRBJ1-2; D may be TRBD1 (6 bases). V lost 4 bases to trimming and J lost 2 bases, with 17 bases between them. Germline V gene sequence: CDR1 LNHDA, CDR2 SQIVND (reference sequence). CDR3 length: 16 amino acids. DNA of the CDR3: TGTGCCAGTAGTAGATTCCGGGACACCCCGAACTATGGCTACACCTTC. Residues: CASSRFRDTPNYGYTF.

This chain links TRBV4-3 with TRBJ2-1; 8 bases are shared with TRBD1. Germline V gives CDR1 LGHNA, CDR2 YSLEER. V was pared by 3 bases and J by 10 bases, with 2 bases of the junction left unmatched. The CDR3 spans 12 residues. In DNA, the CDR3 is TGCGCCAGCAGCCAGACAGGGGACGAGCAGTTCTTC. It translates to CASSQTGDEQFF.

This clone came up once. The J gene is TRBJ2-1, the V gene TRBV10-3, with 11 bases fitting TRBD1. Trimming took 10 bases from V and 6 from J; bases not matched to a gene: 5. The CDR3 loop spans 13 amino acids. Germline CDR1 is ENHRY and CDR2 is SYGVKD. The CDR3 coding sequence is TGTGCCACCGGGACAGGGGGATTCAATGAGCAGTTCTTC. It is translated as CATGTGGFNEQFF.

The J gene is TRBJ2-3, the V gene TRBV6-5; 7 bases fit TRBD2. Germline V gives CDR1 MNHEY, CDR2 SVGAGI. V trimming: 4 bases; J trimming: 2 bases; junction bases outside the gene matches: 9. The CDR3 runs 16 residues. The CDR3 DNA reads as TGTGCCAGCAGTTTGATGCGACTAGCCCACACAGATACGCAGTATTTT. Translating it yields CASSLMRLAHTDTQYF.

The chain combines TRBV7-9 with TRBJ2-7; D may be TRBD2 (5 bases). The germline V gene encodes CDR1 SEHNR and CDR2 FQNEAQ (reference sequence). The CDR3 is 14 residues long. The V end was cut by 1 base, the J end by 5 bases, with 12 bases between. CDR3 loop: CASSLVDGVNEQYF. The CDR3 DNA reads as TGTGCCAGCAGCTTAGTTGACGGGGTCAACGAGCAGTACTTC.

This chain uses TRBV5-5 with TRBJ2-7; D call uncertain. V was trimmed by 4 bases and J by 0 bases, leaving 2 bases between them. Germline CDR1 and CDR2: SGHKS and YYEKEE (reference sequence). This CDR3 region has 11 residues. As DNA, the CDR3 is TGTGCCAGCAGCCACTCCTACGAGCAGTACTTC. Amino acids: CASSHSYEQYF.

The chain links TRBV13 to TRBJ1-1; 9 bases fit TRBD1. V was pared by 4 bases and J by 3 bases, with 6 bases of the junction left unmatched. Germline loops: CDR1 PRHDT, CDR2 FYEKMQ (reference sequence). The CDR3 consists of 15 residues. The CDR3 protein is CASSSHRGRDTEAFF. DNA of the CDR3: TGTGCCAGCAGCTCCCACAGGGGGCGGGACACTGAAGCTTTCTTT.

The V and J genes are TRBV7-8 and TRBJ2-7, with TRBD1 identical over 11 bases. This CDR3 has 16 residues. CDR1 is SGHVS, CDR2 FQNEAQ, per germline. After removal of 4 bases from V and 5 bases from J, the junction contained 10 bases not matched to a gene. In DNA form, the CDR3 reads TGTGCCAGCAGCTCAAAACACGGACAGGGGGCGGACGAGCAGTACTTC. Translation: CASSSKHGQGADEQYF.

The chain combines TRBV4-3 with TRBJ1-2, with 8 nucleotides matching TRBD1. In germline, CDR1 is LGHNA, CDR2 YSLEER. J gave up 0 bases and V 4 bases, and 13 bases lay outside the gene matches. The CDR3 consists of 18 residues. Written as DNA, the CDR3 is TGCGCCAGCAGCCCTTACGGACAGGGTGCTACGGCTAACTATGGCTACACCTTC. Encoded protein: CASSPYGQGATANYGYTF.

The rearrangement uses TRBV6-5 and TRBJ2-1; the D is unclear. The length of the CDR3 is 10 residues. The germline V gene has CDR1 MNHEY and CDR2 SVGAGI. The V gene lost 6 bases and the J gene lost 7 bases, with 4 bases spanning the gap. This CDR3 is CASRKNEQFF. In DNA form, the CDR3 reads TGTGCCAGCAGGAAAAATGAGCAGTTCTTC.

This chain uses TRBV10-3 with TRBJ2-1; a weak D match, TRBD1 (6 bases). In germline, CDR1 is ENHRY, CDR2 SYGVKD. The CDR3 runs 11 residues. The ends were cut back, 9 bases at V and 6 bases at J, with 9 bases in the middle. The CDR3 here is CAIGQSNEQFF. For the CDR3, the DNA is TGTGCCATTGGACAGTCCAATGAGCAGTTCTTC.

The chain combines TRBV4-3 with TRBJ1-2, with TRBD1 matching over 7 bases. Germline V gene data show CDR1 as LGHNA and CDR2 as YSLEER. This CDR3 spans 17 amino acids. With V trimmed by 0 bases and J by 4 bases, 11 bases remained unmatched. CDR3 coding DNA: TGCGCCAGCAGCCAAGACGGTCGGACAGGCTACACCTATGGCTACACCTTC. Its protein product is CASSQDGRTGYTYGYTF.

The rearrangement links TRBV2 to TRBJ1-1; tentatively, D is TRBD1 (5 bases). This CDR3 is 17 amino acids long. CDR1 SNHLY and CDR2 FYNNEI come from the germline V gene. Trimming pared 9 bases from V and 1 base from J, leaving 24 bases between. The CDR3 coding sequence is TGTGCCAGTACCTCGCCGGACATCGTAATTGGGAACACTGAAGCTTTCTTT. This encodes CASTSPDIVIGNTEAFF.

The chain combines TRBV7-2 with TRBJ1-1; D is unresolved. CDR1 and CDR2 (germline): SGHTA, FQGNSA. The V end lost 2 bases, the J end lost 0 bases, and 7 bases lay between the germline ends. The CDR3 length is 14 residues. CDR3 protein: CASSLRAVNTEAFF. CDR3 nucleotides: TGTGCCAGCAGCTTACGGGCAGTGAACACTGAAGCTTTCTTT.